Below, 14 T cell receptor beta chains from the same sample are listed, as sequenced in a study of blood T cells in healthy people across ages. Then a second PCR, running about 6 to 12 cycles, was carried out with a sample-barcoded 5' primer and a J-beta primer mix. TCRdb re-called the 5' RACE reads with MiXCR, one entry per CDR3 protein. This table has about 700,000 distinct CDR3 sequences, about a third appearing once. The source material was blood. These receptors came from an elderly woman in good health.

This clonotype was counted at least ten times. V and J are TRBV6-5 and TRBJ2-5; 7 bases map to TRBD1. The V segment lost 5 bases and the J segment 6 bases; nucleotides outside the gene matches: 15. This CDR3 contains 16 residues. CDR1 and CDR2 (germline): MNHEY, SVGAGI. The DNA for the CDR3 is TGTGCCAGCAGTCGCCGGCTCACAGGGGTGCAGAAGACCCAGTACTTC. This encodes CASSRRLTGVQKTQYF.

This clonotype was counted ten times or more. A much larger clone differs from this one at a single base, so this may be a read error. The V call is TRBV29-1, the J call TRBJ2-7; tentatively, D is TRBD1 or TRBD2 (6 bases each). This CDR3 contains 14 residues. Trimming removed 6 bases at V and 3 bases at J, with 18 bases between. CDR1 and CDR2 (germline): SQVTM, ANQGSEA. The CDR3 nucleotides read TGCAGCGTGACCCCGAGGGGGGCGCGCTACGAGCAGTACTTC. This translates into CSVTPRGARYEQYF.

The chain carries TRBV20-1 and TRBJ1-5; D is undetermined. CDR3 size: 12 residues. V dropped 0 bases and J dropped 2 bases, with 2 bases sitting between them. CDR1 is DFQATT, CDR2 SNEGSKA, per germline (reference sequence). CDR3 coding DNA: TGCAGTGCTAGAGATGGCAATCAGCCCCAGCATTTT. It is translated as CSARDGNQPQHF.

In its sample, this clonotype was seen once. Since no conserved phenylalanine or tryptophan closes the CDR3, a read error is the likely cause. The gene calls are TRBV6-5 and TRBJ2-7, with a possible D match to TRBD2 (5 bases). The germline V and J ends were trimmed by 6 bases and 0 bases, with 12 bases remaining between them. There are 14 residues in the CDR3. In germline, CDR1 is MNHEY, CDR2 SVGAGI. The CDR3 here is CASRSSGSSYEQYC. CDR3 coding DNA: TGTGCCAGCAGATCATCGGGGAGCTCCTACGAGCAGTACTGC.

This clonotype was recorded at least ten times. The J gene is TRBJ1-4, the V gene TRBV29-1, with D unclear. Germline CDR1 is SQVTM and CDR2 is ANQGSEA. The V end was cut by 5 bases, the J end by 0 bases, with 10 bases between. The CDR3 loop spans 14 amino acids. CDR3 in amino acids: CSVHFLATNEKLFF. The CDR3 DNA is TGCAGCGTTCACTTCCTTGCAACTAATGAAAAACTGTTTTTT.

The rearrangement uses TRBV7-8 and TRBJ2-3; TRBD1 matches 10 bases. This CDR3 contains 16 residues. Germline V gene data show CDR1 as SGHVS and CDR2 as FQNEAQ. V gave up 4 bases and J gave up 5 bases; unmatched junction bases: 9. The CDR3 DNA reads as TGTGCCAGCAGCTCCACCGGGACAGGGGTAGGAGATACGCAGTATTTT. Protein product: CASSSTGTGVGDTQYF.

This clonotype was picked up a small number of times. The chain combines TRBV7-6 with TRBJ1-5, with D uncertain. The length of the CDR3 is 13 residues. Germline values: CDR1 SGHVS, CDR2 FNYEAQ. Trimming took 3 bases from V and 5 from J, leaving 8 bases between them. CDR3 coding DNA: TGTGCCAGCAGCTTCCAGAGAGATCAGCCCCAGCATTTT. It codes for CASSFQRDQPQHF. Full variable domain (outside the CDR3, taken from reference TRBV7-6 and TRBJ1-5): GAGVSQSPRYKVTKRGQDVALRCDPISGHVSLYWYRQALGQGPEFLTYFNYEAQQDKSGLPNDRFSAERPEGSISTLTIQRTEQRDSAMYRCASSFQRDQPQHFGDGTRLSIL.

Comment on this clonotype: A much larger clone differs by one base, so this may be a read error. The gene calls are TRBV6-1 and TRBJ2-4; 8 bases are shared with TRBD1. The assigned J gene may be wrong: the sequence end matches TRBJ2-7 better. This CDR3 spans 14 amino acids. Germline CDR1 MNHNS, CDR2 SASEGT. The CDR3 region has the DNA TGTGCCAGCGGTTCGGGACAGGTCGGCTACGAGCAGTACTTC. It encodes CASGSGQVGYEQYF.

Comments on this clonotype: This clone may be a read error of a much larger clone one base away. This chain uses TRBV28 with TRBJ1-4; D perhaps matches TRBD1 (5 bases). CDR1 is MDHEN and CDR2 is SYDVKM in the germline V gene. The CDR3 covers 14 residues. V gave up 4 bases and J gave up 3 bases, with 9 bases separating them. The CDR3 nucleotides are TGTGCCAGCAGTTCGCGACAGTCTAATGAAAAACTGTTTTTT. Its translation is CASSSRQSNEKLFF. The variable domain in full, completed from reference TRBV28 and TRBJ1-4, reads DVKVTQSSRYLVKRTGEKVFLECVQDMDHENMFWYRQDPGLGLRLIYFSYDVKMKEKGDIPEGYSVSREKKERFSLILESASTNQTSMYLCASSSRQSNEKLFFGSGTQLSVL.

There are many counts of this clonotype. This chain uses TRBV6-5 with TRBJ2-3; TRBD1 matches 9 bases. Trimming cost V 6 bases and J 4 bases; bases outside gene matches: 11. From germline, CDR1 is MNHEY and CDR2 SVGAGI. The CDR3 covers 16 residues. The CDR3 DNA sequence: TGTGCCAGCAGGCCCACAGGGGGCTTCCCCCCAGATACGCAGTATTTT. Its translation is CASRPTGGFPPDTQYF.

CDR3 coding DNA: TGTGCCAGCAGCCCCAACATCTCGCCCTGCGAGCAGTACTTC. As protein: CASSPNISPCEQYF. J is TRBJ2-7 and V is TRBV11-2; D remains ambiguous. The length of the CDR3 is 14 residues. V lost 5 bases and J 6 bases, leaving 17 bases between the germline ends. From germline, CDR1 is SGHAT and CDR2 FQNNGV. Complete variable domain (other parts from reference TRBV11-2 and TRBJ2-7): EAGVAQSPRYKIIEKRQSVAFWCNPISGHATLYWYQQILGQGPKLLIQFQNNGVVDDSQLPKDRFSAERLKGVDSTLKIQPAKLEDSAVYLCASSPNISPCEQYFGPGTRLTVT.

As concerns this clonotype: A much larger clone lies a single base off, so this may be a read error. This CDR3 is missing its conserved last phenylalanine or tryptophan, likely due to a read error. The chain recombines TRBV27 with TRBJ1-6; 7 bases are a match to TRBD1. The CDR3 runs to 14 residues. V shed 5 bases and J 9 bases; nucleotides not matched to a gene: 7. Germline values: CDR1 MNHEY, CDR2 SMNVEV (reference sequence). This CDR3 is CASSGFSGGSPLHL. The CDR3, as DNA: TGTGCCAGCAGTGGGTTCTCAGGGGGTTCACCCCTCCACTTG.

A few counts support this clonotype. The V gene is TRBV15, the J gene TRBJ2-2; TRBD1 aligns across 8 bases. Trimming cost V 5 bases and J 0 bases; bases outside gene matches: 5. The V gene's germline CDR1 is LNHNV and CDR2 YYDKDF (reference sequence). CDR3 length: 16 residues. The CDR3 here is CATSRKQGANTGELFF. Here the CDR3 DNA reads TGTGCCACCAGCCGGAAACAGGGGGCGAACACCGGGGAGCTGTTTTTT.

As to this clonotype: The CDR3 end shows no conserved phenylalanine or tryptophan, and so a read error is likely. The gene calls are TRBV12-3 or TRBV12-4 and TRBJ2-3; TRBD2 might be the D (5 bases). CDR3 length equals 15 residues. The chain's CDR3 is CAGSFSGLSTDTQYL. As DNA, the CDR3 is TGTGCCGGCAGTTTTTCCGGACTGAGCACAGATACGCAGTATTTG.